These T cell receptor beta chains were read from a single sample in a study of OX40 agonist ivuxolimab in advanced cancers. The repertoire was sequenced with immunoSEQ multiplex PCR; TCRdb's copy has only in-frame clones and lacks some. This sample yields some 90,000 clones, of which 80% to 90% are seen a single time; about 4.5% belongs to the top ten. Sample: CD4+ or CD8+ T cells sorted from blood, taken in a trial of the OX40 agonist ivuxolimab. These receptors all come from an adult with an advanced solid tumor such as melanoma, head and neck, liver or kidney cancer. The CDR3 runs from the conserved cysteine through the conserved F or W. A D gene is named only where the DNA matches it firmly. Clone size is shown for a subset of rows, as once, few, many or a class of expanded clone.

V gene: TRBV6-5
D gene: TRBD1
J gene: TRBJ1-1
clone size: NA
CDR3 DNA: TGTGCCAGCAGGCACACCGGGACAGGGACTTCTGAAGCTTTCTTT
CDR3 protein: CASRHTGTGTSEAFF

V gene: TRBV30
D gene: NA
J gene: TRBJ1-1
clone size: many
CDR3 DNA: TGTGCCTGGAGTCGGGAAGGGGGTGTCACTGAAGCTTTCTTT
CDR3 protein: CAWSREGGVTEAFF

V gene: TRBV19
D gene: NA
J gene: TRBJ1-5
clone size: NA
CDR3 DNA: TGTGCCAGTAGTAATCCGGGACACAGCAATCAGCCCCAGCATTTT
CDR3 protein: CASSNPGHSNQPQHF

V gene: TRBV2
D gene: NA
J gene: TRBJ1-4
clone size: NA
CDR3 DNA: TGTGCCAGCAGGACAGGAAGCTATGAAAAACTGTTTTTT
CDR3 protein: CASRTGSYEKLFF

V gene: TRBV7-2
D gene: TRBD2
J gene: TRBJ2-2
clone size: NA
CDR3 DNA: TGTGCCAGCAGCTGGTCACTAGCGGAGGGCGGGGAGCTGTTTTTT
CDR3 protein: CASSWSLAEGGELFF

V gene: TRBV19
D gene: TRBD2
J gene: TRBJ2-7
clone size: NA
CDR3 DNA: TGTGCCAGTAGTGCCACTAGCGGGAAAGTCGAGCAGTACTTC
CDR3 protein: CASSATSGKVEQYF

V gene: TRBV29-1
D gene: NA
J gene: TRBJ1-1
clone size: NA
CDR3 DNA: TGCAGCGTCGCCAAGGATTTTATTGCGATGAACACTGAAGCTTTCTTT
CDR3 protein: CSVAKDFIAMNTEAFF

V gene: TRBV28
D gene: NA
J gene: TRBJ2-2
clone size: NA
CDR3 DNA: TGTGCCAGCACCCAATGGAACACCGGGGAGCTGTTTTTT
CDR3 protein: CASTQWNTGELFF

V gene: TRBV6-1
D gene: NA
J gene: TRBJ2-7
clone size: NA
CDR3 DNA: TGTGCCAGCAGGCCCAATGGTGGTTACGAGCAGTACTTC
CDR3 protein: CASRPNGGYEQYF

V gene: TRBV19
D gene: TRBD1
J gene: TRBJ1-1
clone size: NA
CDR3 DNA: TGTGCCAGCAAACCGGGGACAGGGGAGTGGACTGAAGCTTTCTTT
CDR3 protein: CASKPGTGEWTEAFF

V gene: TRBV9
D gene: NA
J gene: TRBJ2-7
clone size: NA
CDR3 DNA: TGTGCCAGCAGCGTAGGCGAGGGAGCGTTCGTCGAGCAGTACTTC
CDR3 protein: CASSVGEGAFVEQYF

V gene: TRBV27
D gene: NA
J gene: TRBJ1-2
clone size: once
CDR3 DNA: TGTGCCAGCAGTTTTTCGGCGTGGTATGGCTACACCTTC
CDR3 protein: CASSFSAWYGYTF

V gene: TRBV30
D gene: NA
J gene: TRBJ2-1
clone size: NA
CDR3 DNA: TGTGCCTGGAGTACCAAGACGGGAGTGGGTGGGAATGAGCAGTTCTTC
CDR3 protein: CAWSTKTGVGGNEQFF

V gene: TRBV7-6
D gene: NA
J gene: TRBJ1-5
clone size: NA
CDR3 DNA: TGTGCCAGCAGCCCGGTGGAGAGCAATCAGCCCCAGCATTTT
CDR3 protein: CASSPVESNQPQHF